This is a list of T cell receptor beta chains from one sample in a study of identical twins. TCRdb reprocessed the 5' RACE reads via MiXCR and lists one record per CDR3 protein. The data hold some 690,000 distinct CDR3 sequences, with 21% observed a single time. Another study also made use of these data, one on T cells expressing NK-cell markers.

Input material: PBMCs. The receptors derive from a woman under 30 in good health. Each CDR3 is given with its conserved first and last residue. Each record gives: J gene, V gene, CDR3 protein.

>TRBJ1-6|TRBV4-1
CASSQDPRGTHNSPLHF
>TRBJ2-1|TRBV20-1
CSARSKDWDPGQFF
>TRBJ2-7|TRBV7-2
CASSSRTGDSYEQYF
>TRBJ1-2|TRBV29-1
CSVGAGGNRDYGYTF
>TRBJ1-5|TRBV6-1
CASSEVGQPQHF
>TRBJ1-1|TRBV10-3
CAISESDSEAFF
>TRBJ2-5|TRBV7-8
CASRSDTFSQETQYF
>TRBJ2-7|TRBV20-1
CSARLDLGGGYEQYF
>TRBJ2-3|TRBV6-1
CASSDPGGTDTQYF
>TRBJ2-5|TRBV5-1
CASSLRTTTQETQYF
>TRBJ2-5|TRBV10-2
CASSPGLEGETQYF
>TRBJ2-7|TRBV27
CASSSTGTLGSEQYF
>TRBJ2-3|TRBV20-1
CSALVTSGRDMFTDTQYF
>TRBJ2-4|TRBV6-2/TRBV6-3
CASSYSFARTLAKNIQYF
>TRBJ2-7|TRBV7-9
CASSSTKDTFYEQYF
>TRBJ2-5|TRBV5-5
CASSVDIAYQETQYF
>TRBJ2-1|TRBV7-3
CASSLATSGGYNEQFF
>TRBJ1-2|TRBV10-2
CASSIVRRDNYGYTF
>TRBJ2-1|TRBV20-1
CSARDRARYNEQFF
>TRBJ1-1|TRBV9
CASSRLPGEAFF
>TRBJ2-5|TRBV20-1
CSAPPQGVETQYF
>TRBJ2-3|TRBV10-3
CAISDPPGRPSVDTQYF
>TRBJ2-2|TRBV6-5
CASSYSRTVTNTGELFF
>TRBJ1-1|TRBV25-1
CASSDFDRGAEAFF
>TRBJ2-3|TRBV10-3
CAISEPSGSTDTQYF
>TRBJ1-1|TRBV5-1
CASSSHLPGSAEAFF
>TRBJ2-7|TRBV10-1
CASSESGGNNEQYF
>TRBJ2-1|TRBV5-5
CASTGNREPYNEQFF
>TRBJ1-1|TRBV6-1
CASSPPYGVSDTEAFF
>TRBJ2-3|TRBV5-5
CASRSLAGSTDTQYF
>TRBJ2-1|TRBV15
CATSNRQGFGNEQFF
>TRBJ2-7|TRBV20-1
CSARDPSGRAGEQYF
>TRBJ1-2|TRBV10-3
CAISEGSDYGYTF
>TRBJ2-3|TRBV12-3/TRBV12-4
CASILGGGATDTQYF
>TRBJ2-2|TRBV7-2
CASSLDAGPGELFF
>TRBJ1-1|TRBV12-3/TRBV12-4
CASSVQGKNTEAFF
>TRBJ2-2|TRBV20-1
CSAPRQGGTGELFF
>TRBJ2-1|TRBV12-3/TRBV12-4
CASSFDSGTASEQFF
>TRBJ1-1|TRBV12-3/TRBV12-4
CASSRTENEAFF
>TRBJ2-3|TRBV5-1
CASSPGAVDTQYF